These 15 T cell receptor beta chains were sequenced from one sample in a study of T cell responses to AZD1222 COVID-19 vaccine. Only in-frame clones appear in the TCRdb table, and some are missing; sequencing was by immunoSEQ multiplex PCR. The sample records about 140,000 clones, around 87% being singletons. The sequencing here drew on peripheral blood, taken on day 0 of AZD1222 vaccination. These receptors were taken from an adult in good health.

V gene TRBV6-5 combines with J gene TRBJ1-2; possibly TRBD1 for D (6 bases). Germline loops: CDR1 MNHEY, CDR2 SVGAGI. V lost 6 bases and J 4 bases, leaving 9 bases between the germline ends. The CDR3 is made up of 12 amino acids. Written as DNA, the CDR3 is TGTGCCAGCAGCACAGGGATCTATGGCTACACCTTC. Its translation: CASSTGIYGYTF.

This clone showed up just a few times. The rearrangement uses TRBV12-3 or TRBV12-4 and TRBJ1-5, with D unclear. The V gene lost 2 bases and the J gene lost 5 bases, with 4 bases spanning the gap. The CDR3 sequence is 12 residues long. The CDR3 loop is CASSLMDQPQHF. In DNA, the CDR3 is TGTGCCAGCAGTTTAATGGATCAGCCCCAGCATTTT.

J is TRBJ2-1 and V is TRBV3-1 (or the pseudogene TRBV3-2); D may correspond to TRBD1 or TRBD2 (5 bases each). The CDR3 totals 18 residues. The germline gives CDR1 LGHDT, CDR2 YNNKEL (reference sequence). V was shortened by 0 bases and J by 7 bases, with 22 bases between the two germline ends. The DNA for the CDR3 is TGTGCCAGCAGCCAAGAAAAGGGACCGTTGGGGGATAGGAATGAGCAGTTCTTC. It codes for CASSQEKGPLGDRNEQFF.

The chain links TRBV6-5 to TRBJ1-6; D gene unclear. Trimming pared 2 bases from V and 8 bases from J, leaving 13 bases between. This CDR3 is built from 15 residues. CDR1 is MNHEY and CDR2 is SVGAGI in the germline V gene. The CDR3 bases are TGTGCCAGCAGTTACAAGCTATGGGCGGATTCACCCCTCCACTTT. Residues: CASSYKLWADSPLHF.

About this clone itself: The junction does not match germline at one end; this may be a read error. This sequence joins TRBV6-2 or TRBV6-3 and TRBJ2-1; D unresolved. The CDR3 totals 11 residues. Germline CDR1 and CDR2: MNHEY and SVGEGT. The CDR3 DNA reads as TGTGCCAGCAGTTCAGGTAGCCTTCAAGTCTTC. Translation: CASSSGSLQVF.

The chain joins TRBV2 to TRBJ2-4; D tentatively fits TRBD1 or TRBD2 (5 bases each). V was shortened by 5 bases and J by 0 bases, with 11 bases between the two germline ends. The CDR3 loop spans 15 amino acids. Germline CDR1 and CDR2: SNHLY and FYNNEI. Here the CDR3 DNA reads TGTGCCAGCAGTCGTCCCGGGACAGCCAAAAACATTCAGTACTTC. It encodes CASSRPGTAKNIQYF.

The V gene is TRBV6-5, the J gene TRBJ2-2; no clear D. Germline CDR1 is MNHEY and CDR2 is SVGAGI. This CDR3 has 16 residues. The ends were cut back, 0 bases at V and 2 bases at J, with 10 bases in the middle. Written as DNA, the CDR3 is TGTGCCAGCAGTTACTCGTTCTGGCGTAACACCGGGGAGCTGTTTTTT. This sequence encodes CASSYSFWRNTGELFF.

The rearrangement joins TRBV18 to TRBJ1-4; D is ambiguous. Deletions cut 3 bases from V and 4 bases from J, with 6 bases between. Germline-derived CDR1 and CDR2 are KGHSH and LQKENI. This CDR3 is built from 13 residues. This CDR3 is CASSPSRNEKLFF. For the CDR3, the DNA is TGTGCCAGCTCACCTTCCCGTAATGAAAAACTGTTTTTT.

The gene calls are TRBV6-5 and TRBJ1-6; D is unresolved. The germline gives CDR1 MNHEY, CDR2 SVGAGI. CDR3 size: 15 residues. Trimming took 2 bases from V and 0 from J, leaving 5 bases between them. The CDR3 nucleotides read TGTGCCAGCAGTTACGGGAGCTCCTATAATTCACCCCTCCACTTT. Residues: CASSYGSSYNSPLHF.

The CDR3 loop is CASSLRRGMSYGYTF. As DNA, the CDR3 is TGTGCCAGCAGTTTGAGGCGGGGGATGAGCTATGGCTACACCTTC. The chain couples TRBV27 to TRBJ1-2, with D perhaps TRBD1 (5 bases). The CDR3 is 15 residues long. Trimming shortened V by 3 bases and J by 4 bases, and 15 bases separated the two germline ends. Germline CDR1 reads MNHEY; CDR2 reads SMNVEV (reference sequence).

The chain has TRBV7-9 and TRBJ2-1, with 8 bases identical to TRBD2. Germline-derived CDR1 and CDR2 are SEHNR and FQNEAQ (reference sequence). This CDR3 has 15 amino acids. The ends lost 10 bases at V and 7 bases at J; junction bases unmatched: 15. The DNA of the CDR3 is TGTGCCACGGATCCGGGACTAGGTTCAGAGAATGAGCAGTTCTTC. Amino acids: CATDPGLGSENEQFF.

This clone was found a few times. The V call is TRBV14, the J call TRBJ2-1; TRBD2 matches at 10 bases. CDR1 and CDR2 from the germline V gene are SGHDN and FVKESK. V lost 2 bases to trimming and J lost 9 bases; unmatched junction nucleotides: 7. The CDR3 spans 15 residues. CDR3 loop: CASSQLAGVQSEQFF. CDR3 DNA: TGTGCCAGCAGCCAACTAGCGGGAGTTCAATCTGAGCAGTTCTTC.

The J gene is TRBJ2-5, the V gene TRBV6-2 or TRBV6-3; a possible D gene is TRBD2 (5 bases). CDR1 MNHEY and CDR2 SVGEGT come from the germline V gene. Trimming removed 2 bases at V and 4 bases at J, with 8 bases between. The CDR3 totals 13 residues. The CDR3 DNA sequence: TGTGCCAGCAGTTACCCCGGGGTAGAGACCCAGTACTTC. Translated: CASSYPGVETQYF.

The chain carries TRBV6-5 and TRBJ1-2; D is possibly TRBD1 (5 bases). V gave up 0 bases and J gave up 8 bases, with 19 bases separating them. The CDR3 length is 16 residues. Germline CDR1 and CDR2: MNHEY and SVGAGI. CDR3 in amino acids: CASSYSHGGGEGGYTF. DNA for the CDR3: TGTGCCAGCAGTTACTCTCACGGTGGGGGAGAGGGAGGCTACACCTTC.

This rearrangement joins TRBV7-2 to TRBJ2-7; 9 nucleotides align to TRBD2. Per the germline V gene, CDR1 is SGHTA and CDR2 is FQGNSA. The CDR3 spans 14 residues. V lost 1 base to trimming and J lost 4 bases; unmatched junction nucleotides: 2. CDR3: CASSLDSGSYEQYF. Written as DNA, the CDR3 is TGTGCCAGCAGCTTAGATAGCGGGAGTTACGAGCAGTACTTC.